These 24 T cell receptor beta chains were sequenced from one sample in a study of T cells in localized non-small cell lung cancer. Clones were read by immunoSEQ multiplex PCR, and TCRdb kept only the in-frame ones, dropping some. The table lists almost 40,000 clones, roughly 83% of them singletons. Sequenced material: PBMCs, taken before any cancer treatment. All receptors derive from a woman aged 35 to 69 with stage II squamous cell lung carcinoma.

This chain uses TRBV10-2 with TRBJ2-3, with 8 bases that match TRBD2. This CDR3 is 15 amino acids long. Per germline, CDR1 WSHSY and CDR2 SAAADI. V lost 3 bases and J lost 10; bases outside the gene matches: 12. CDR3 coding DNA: TGCGCCAGCAGTGAAACCGGGGGGGCGCCCGATGCGCAGTATTTT. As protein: CASSETGGAPDAQYF.

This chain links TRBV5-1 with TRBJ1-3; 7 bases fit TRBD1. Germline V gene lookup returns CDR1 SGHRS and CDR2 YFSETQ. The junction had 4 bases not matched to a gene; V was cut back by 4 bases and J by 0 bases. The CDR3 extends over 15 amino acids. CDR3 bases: TGCGCCAGCAGCACGGACAGGAGCTCTGGAAACACCATATATTTT. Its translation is CASSTDRSSGNTIYF.

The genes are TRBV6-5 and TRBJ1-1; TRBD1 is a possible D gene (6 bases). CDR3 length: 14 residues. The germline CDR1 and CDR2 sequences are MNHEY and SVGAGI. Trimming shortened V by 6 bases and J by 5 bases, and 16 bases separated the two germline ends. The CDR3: CASSLGTSGTEAFF. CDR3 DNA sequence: TGTGCCAGCAGCCTCGGGACATCGGGTACTGAAGCTTTCTTT.

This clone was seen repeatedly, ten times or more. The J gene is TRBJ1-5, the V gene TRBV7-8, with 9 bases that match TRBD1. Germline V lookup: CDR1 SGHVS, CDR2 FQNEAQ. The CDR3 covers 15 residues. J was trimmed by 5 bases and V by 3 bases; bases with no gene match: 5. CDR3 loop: CASSLGQGLHQPQHF. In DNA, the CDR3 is TGTGCCAGCAGCTTGGGACAGGGCCTTCATCAGCCCCAGCATTTT.

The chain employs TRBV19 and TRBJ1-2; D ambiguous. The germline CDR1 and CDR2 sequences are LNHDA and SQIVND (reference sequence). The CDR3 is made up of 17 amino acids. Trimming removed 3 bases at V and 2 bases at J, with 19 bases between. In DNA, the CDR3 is TGTGCCAGTAGTATTCACGGCTTACTCGTCACCAACTATGGCTACACCTTC. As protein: CASSIHGLLVTNYGYTF.

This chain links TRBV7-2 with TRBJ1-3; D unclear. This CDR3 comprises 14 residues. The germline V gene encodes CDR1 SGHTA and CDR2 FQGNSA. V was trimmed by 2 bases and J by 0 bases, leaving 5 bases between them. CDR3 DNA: TGTGCCAGCAGCTTAACTAACTCTGGAAACACCATATATTTT. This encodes CASSLTNSGNTIYF.

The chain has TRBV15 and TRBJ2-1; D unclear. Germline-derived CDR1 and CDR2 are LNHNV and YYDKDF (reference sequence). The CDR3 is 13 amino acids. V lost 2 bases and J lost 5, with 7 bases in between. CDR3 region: CATSRYVNNEQFF. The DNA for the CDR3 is TGTGCCACCAGCAGATATGTTAACAATGAGCAGTTCTTC.

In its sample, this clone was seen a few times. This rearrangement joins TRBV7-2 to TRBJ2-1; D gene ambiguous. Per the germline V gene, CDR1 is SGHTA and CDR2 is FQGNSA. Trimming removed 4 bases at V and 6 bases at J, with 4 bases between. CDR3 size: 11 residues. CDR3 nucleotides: TGTGCCAGCAGCTCAAGCAATGAGCAGTTCTTC. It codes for CASSSSNEQFF. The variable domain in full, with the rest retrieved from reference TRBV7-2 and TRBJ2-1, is GAGVSQSPSNKVTEKGKDVELRCDPISGHTALYWYRQSLGQGLEFLIYFQGNSAPDKSGLPSDRFSAERTGGSVSTLTIQRTQQEDSAVYLCASSSSNEQFFGPGTRLTVL.

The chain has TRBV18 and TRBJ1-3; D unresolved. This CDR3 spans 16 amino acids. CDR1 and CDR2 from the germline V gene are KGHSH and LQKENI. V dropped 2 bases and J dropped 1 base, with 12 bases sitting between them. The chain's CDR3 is CASSPYVSQSGNTIYF. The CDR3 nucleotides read TGTGCCAGCTCACCATACGTCAGCCAGTCTGGAAACACCATATATTTT.

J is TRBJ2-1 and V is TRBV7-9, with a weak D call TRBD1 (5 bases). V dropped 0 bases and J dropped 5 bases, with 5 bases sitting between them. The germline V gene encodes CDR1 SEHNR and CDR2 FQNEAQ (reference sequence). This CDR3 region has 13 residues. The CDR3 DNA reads TGTGCCAGCAGCTTAGCGACAGACAATGAGCAGTTCTTC. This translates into CASSLATDNEQFF. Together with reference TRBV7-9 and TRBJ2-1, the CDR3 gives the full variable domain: DTGVSQNPRHKITKRGQNVTFRCDPISEHNRLYWYRQTLGQGPEFLTYFQNEAQLEKSRLLSDRFSAERPKGSFSTLEIQRTEQGDSAMYLCASSLATDNEQFFGPGTRLTVL.

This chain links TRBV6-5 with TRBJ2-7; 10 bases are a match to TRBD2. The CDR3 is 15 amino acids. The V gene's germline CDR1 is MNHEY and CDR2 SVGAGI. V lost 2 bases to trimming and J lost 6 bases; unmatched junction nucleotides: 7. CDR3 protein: CASSYLAGAEGEQYF. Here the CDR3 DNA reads TGTGCCAGCAGTTACCTAGCGGGAGCAGAAGGCGAGCAGTACTTC.

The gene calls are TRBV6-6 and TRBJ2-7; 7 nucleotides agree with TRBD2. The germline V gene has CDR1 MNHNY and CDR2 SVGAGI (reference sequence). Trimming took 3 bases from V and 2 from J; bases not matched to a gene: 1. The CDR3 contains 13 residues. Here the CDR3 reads CASSYAGAYEQYF. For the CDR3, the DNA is TGTGCCAGCAGTTATGCGGGGGCCTACGAGCAGTACTTC.

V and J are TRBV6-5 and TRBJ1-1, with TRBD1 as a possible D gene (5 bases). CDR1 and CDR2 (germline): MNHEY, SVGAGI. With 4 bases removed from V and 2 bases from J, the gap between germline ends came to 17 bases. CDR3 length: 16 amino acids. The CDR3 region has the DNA TGTGCCAGCAGTTCACCCGACCGGGACGCAAACACTGAAGCTTTCTTT. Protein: CASSSPDRDANTEAFF.

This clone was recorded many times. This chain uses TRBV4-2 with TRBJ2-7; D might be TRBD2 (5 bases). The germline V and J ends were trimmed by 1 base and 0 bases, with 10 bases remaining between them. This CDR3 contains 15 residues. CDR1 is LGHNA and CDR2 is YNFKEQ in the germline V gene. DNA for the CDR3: TGTGCCAGCAGCCAAGCCAGCGGAGCCTCCTACGAGCAGTACTTC. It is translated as CASSQASGASYEQYF.

The CDR3 reads CASRLSGANVLTF. The CDR3 DNA reads TGTGCCAGCAGACTCTCTGGGGCCAACGTCCTGACTTTC. This chain connects TRBV28 to TRBJ2-6; unclear D gene. This CDR3 spans 13 amino acids. V dropped 6 bases and J dropped 0 bases, with 3 bases sitting between them. Germline V gene sequence: CDR1 MDHEN, CDR2 SYDVKM.

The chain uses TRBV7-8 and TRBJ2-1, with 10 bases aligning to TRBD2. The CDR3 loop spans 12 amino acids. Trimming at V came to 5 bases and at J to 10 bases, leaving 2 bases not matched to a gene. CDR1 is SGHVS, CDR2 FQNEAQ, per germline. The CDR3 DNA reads TGTGCCAGCAGCAGGACTAGCGGAGAGCAGTTCTTC. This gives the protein CASSRTSGEQFF.

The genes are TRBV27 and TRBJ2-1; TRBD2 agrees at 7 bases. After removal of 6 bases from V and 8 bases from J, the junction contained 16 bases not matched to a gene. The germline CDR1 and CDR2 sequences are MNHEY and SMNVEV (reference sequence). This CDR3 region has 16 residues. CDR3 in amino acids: CASSQTDGAGRYEQFF. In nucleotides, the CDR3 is TGTGCCAGCAGCCAAACGGACGGAGCGGGAAGGTATGAGCAGTTCTTC.

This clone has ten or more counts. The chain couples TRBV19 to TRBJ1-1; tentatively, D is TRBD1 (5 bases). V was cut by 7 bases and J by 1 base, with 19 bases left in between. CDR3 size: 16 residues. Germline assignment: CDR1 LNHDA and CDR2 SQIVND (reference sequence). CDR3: CASTNQWGRTNTEAFF. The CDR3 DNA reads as TGTGCCAGTACCAACCAATGGGGGAGGACGAACACTGAAGCTTTCTTT.

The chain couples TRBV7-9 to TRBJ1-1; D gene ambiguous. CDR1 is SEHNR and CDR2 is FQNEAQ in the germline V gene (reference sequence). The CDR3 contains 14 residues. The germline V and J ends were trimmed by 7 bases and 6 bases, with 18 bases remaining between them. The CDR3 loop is CASKRSSQASEAFF. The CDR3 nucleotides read TGTGCCAGCAAGAGGTCCAGCCAAGCATCTGAAGCTTTCTTT.

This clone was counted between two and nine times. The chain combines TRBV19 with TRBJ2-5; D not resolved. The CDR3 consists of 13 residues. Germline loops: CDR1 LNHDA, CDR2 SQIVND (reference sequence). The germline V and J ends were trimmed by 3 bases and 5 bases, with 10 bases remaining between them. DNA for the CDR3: TGTGCCAGTAGTATCGGAGTTTGGGAGACCCAGTACTTC. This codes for CASSIGVWETQYF.

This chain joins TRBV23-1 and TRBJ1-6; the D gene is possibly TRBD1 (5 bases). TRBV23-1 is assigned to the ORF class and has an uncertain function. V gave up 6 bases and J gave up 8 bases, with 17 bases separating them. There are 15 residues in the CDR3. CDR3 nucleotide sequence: TGCGCCAGCAGACTTCAGGCAGGGAGGGATTCACCCCTCCACTTT. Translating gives CASRLQAGRDSPLHF.

This CDR3 is CASTRLEGDTGELFF. The CDR3 DNA follows: TGTGCCAGCACCAGACTAGAAGGAGACACCGGGGAGCTGTTTTTT. The chain recombines TRBV6-5 with TRBJ2-2; a weak D match, TRBD2 (6 bases). With 7 bases removed from V and 3 bases from J, the gap between germline ends came to 15 bases. Per the germline V gene, CDR1 is MNHEY and CDR2 is SVGAGI. CDR3 size: 15 residues.

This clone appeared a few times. This CDR3 is CASSLGGLAYNEQFF. The CDR3 DNA follows: TGTGCCAGCAGCTTGGGGGGCCTGGCCTACAATGAGCAGTTCTTC. The chain links TRBV7-8 to TRBJ2-1; D is tentatively TRBD1 or TRBD2 (6 bases each). The CDR3 is 15 residues long. Trimming removed 3 bases from V and 2 bases from J, with 11 bases in between. CDR1 SGHVS and CDR2 FQNEAQ come from the germline V gene.

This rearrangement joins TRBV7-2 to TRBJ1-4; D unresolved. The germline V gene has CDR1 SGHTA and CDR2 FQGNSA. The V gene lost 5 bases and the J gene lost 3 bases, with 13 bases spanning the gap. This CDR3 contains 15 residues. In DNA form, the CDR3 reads TGTGCCAGCAGCCCTGGGGTAGGGTCTAATGAAAAACTGTTTTTT. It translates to CASSPGVGSNEKLFF.